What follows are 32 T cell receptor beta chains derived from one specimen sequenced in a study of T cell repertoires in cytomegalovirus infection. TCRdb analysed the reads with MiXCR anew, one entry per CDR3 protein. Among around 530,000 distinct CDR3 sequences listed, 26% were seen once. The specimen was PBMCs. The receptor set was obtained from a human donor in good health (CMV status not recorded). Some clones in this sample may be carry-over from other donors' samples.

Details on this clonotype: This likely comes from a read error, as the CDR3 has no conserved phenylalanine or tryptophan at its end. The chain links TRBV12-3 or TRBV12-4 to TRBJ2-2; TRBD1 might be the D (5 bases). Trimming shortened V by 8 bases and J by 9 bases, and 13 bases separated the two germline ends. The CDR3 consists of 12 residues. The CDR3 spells CASSPPGRELFV. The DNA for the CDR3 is TGTGCCAGCTCGCCTCCAGGGAGGGAGCTGTTTGTT.

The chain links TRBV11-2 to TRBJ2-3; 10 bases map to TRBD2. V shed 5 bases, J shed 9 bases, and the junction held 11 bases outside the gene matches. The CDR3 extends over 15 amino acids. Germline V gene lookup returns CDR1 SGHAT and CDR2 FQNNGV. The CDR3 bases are TGTGCCAGCAGCCCAAGAGCCCTAGCGGGAGTCACGCAGTATTTT. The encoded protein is CASSPRALAGVTQYF.

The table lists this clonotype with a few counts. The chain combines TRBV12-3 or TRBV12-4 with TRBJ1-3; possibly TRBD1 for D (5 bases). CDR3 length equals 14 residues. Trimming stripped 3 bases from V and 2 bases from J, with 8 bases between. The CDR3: CASSFWGTGNTIYF. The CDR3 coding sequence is TGTGCCAGCAGTTTTTGGGGGACTGGAAACACCATATATTTT.

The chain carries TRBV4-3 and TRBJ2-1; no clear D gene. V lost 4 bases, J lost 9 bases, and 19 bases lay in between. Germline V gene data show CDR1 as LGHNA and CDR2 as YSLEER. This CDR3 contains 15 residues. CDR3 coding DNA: TGCGCCAGCAGCCCCGGTCACTTAGGGTTTGGTGAGCAGTTCTTC. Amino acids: CASSPGHLGFGEQFF.

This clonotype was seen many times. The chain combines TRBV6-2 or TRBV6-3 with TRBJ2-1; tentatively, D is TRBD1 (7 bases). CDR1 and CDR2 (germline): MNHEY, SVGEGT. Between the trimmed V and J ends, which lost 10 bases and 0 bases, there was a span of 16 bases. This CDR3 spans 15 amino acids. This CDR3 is CATQEGAHSYNEQFF. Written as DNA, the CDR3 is TGTGCCACCCAGGAGGGGGCCCACTCCTACAATGAGCAGTTCTTC.

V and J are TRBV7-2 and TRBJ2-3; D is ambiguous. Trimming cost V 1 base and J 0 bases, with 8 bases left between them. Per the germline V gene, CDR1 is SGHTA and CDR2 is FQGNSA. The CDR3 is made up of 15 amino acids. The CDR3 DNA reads TGTGCCAGCAGCTTAGAGGGTTCGAGCACAGATACGCAGTATTTT. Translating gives CASSLEGSSTDTQYF.

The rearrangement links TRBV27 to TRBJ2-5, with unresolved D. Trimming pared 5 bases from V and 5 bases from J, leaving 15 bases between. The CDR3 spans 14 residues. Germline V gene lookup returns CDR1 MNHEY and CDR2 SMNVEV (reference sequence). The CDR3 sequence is CASSPLTGGETQYF. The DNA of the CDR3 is TGTGCCAGCAGTCCCCTGACTGGTGGGGAGACCCAGTACTTC.

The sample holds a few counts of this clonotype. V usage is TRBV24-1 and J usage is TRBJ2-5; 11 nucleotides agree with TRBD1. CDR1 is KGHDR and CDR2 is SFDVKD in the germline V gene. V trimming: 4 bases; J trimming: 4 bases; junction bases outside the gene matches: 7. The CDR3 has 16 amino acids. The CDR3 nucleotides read TGTGCCACCAGTGAAACGGACAGGGGGCGAGGAGAGACCCAGTACTTC. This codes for CATSETDRGRGETQYF.

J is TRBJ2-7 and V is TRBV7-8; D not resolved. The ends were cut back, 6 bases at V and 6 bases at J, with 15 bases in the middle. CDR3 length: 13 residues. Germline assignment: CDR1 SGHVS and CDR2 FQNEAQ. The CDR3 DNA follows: TGTGCCAGCAGGCCAGACTTGGTCGGCGAGCAGTACGTC. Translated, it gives CASRPDLVGEQYV.

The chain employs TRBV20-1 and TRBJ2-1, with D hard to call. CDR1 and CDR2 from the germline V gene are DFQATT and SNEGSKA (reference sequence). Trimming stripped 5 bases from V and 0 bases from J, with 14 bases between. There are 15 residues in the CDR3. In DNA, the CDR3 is TGCAGTGCTCCCAGACTGGAAAGCTCCTACAATGAGCAGTTCTTC. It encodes CSAPRLESSYNEQFF.

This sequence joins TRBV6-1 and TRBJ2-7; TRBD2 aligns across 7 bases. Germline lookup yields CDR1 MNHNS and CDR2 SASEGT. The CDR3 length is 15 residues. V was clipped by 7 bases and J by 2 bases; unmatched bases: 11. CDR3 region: CASTLIGGTTYEQYF. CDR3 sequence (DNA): TGTGCCAGCACCCTTATCGGGGGGACGACCTACGAGCAGTACTTC.

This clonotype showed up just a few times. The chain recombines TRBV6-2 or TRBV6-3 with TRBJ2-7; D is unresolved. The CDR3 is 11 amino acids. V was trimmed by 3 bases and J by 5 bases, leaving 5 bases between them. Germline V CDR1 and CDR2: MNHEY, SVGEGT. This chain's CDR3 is CASSYGHEQYF. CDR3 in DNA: TGTGCCAGCAGTTATGGACACGAGCAGTACTTC.

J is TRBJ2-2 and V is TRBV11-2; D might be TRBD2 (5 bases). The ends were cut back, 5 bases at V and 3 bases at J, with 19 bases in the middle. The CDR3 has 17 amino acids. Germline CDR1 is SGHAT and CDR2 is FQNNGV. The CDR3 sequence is CASSPHLTSVDTGELFF. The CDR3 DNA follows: TGTGCCAGCAGCCCCCACCTTACTAGTGTAGACACCGGGGAGCTGTTTTTT.

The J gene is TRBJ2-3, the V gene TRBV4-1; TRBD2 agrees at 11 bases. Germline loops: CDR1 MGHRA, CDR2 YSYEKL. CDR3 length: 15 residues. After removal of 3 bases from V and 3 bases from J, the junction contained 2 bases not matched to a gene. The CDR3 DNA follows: TGCGCCAGCAGCCAGACTAGCGGGGAAACAGATACGCAGTATTTT. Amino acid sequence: CASSQTSGETDTQYF.

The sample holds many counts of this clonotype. For the CDR3, the DNA is TGTGCCAGCAGCCGTCGTCTAGCGGGAGGGATTTACAATGAGCAGTTCTTC. Amino acids: CASSRRLAGGIYNEQFF. The gene calls are TRBV7-8 and TRBJ2-1; 12 bases are shared with TRBD2. CDR1 is SGHVS and CDR2 is FQNEAQ in the germline V gene. The V segment lost 5 bases and the J segment 4 bases; nucleotides outside the gene matches: 9. The CDR3 runs 17 residues.

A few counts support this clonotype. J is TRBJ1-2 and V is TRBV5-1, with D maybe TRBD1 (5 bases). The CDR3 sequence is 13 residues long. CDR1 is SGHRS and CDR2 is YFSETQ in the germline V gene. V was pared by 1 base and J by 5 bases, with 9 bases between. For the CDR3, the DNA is TGCGCCAGCAGCTTGTCGGCAGGGTATGGCTACACCTTC. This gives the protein CASSLSAGYGYTF.

CDR3 sequence reads: CASSGLGWAEAFF. The DNA of the CDR3 is TGTGCCAGCAGTGGGTTGGGTTGGGCTGAAGCTTTCTTT. V and J are TRBV2 and TRBJ1-1; D is ambiguous. The CDR3 length is 13 residues. Trimming cost V 4 bases and J 6 bases, with 12 bases left between them. The germline gives CDR1 SNHLY, CDR2 FYNNEI. Using reference TRBV2 and TRBJ1-1 for the parts outside the CDR3, the full variable domain is EPEVTQTPSHQVTQMGQEVILRCVPISNHLYFYWYRQILGQKVEFLVSFYNNEISEKSEIFDDQFSVERPDGSNFTLKIRSTKLEDSAMYFCASSGLGWAEAFFGQGTRLTVV.

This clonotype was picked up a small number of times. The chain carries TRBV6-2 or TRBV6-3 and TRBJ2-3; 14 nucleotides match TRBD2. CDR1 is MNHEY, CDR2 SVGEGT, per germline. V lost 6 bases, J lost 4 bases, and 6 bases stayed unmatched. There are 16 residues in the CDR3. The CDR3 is CASSSGLAGDADTQYF. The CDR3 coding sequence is TGTGCCAGCAGCTCGGGACTAGCGGGAGATGCAGATACGCAGTATTTT.

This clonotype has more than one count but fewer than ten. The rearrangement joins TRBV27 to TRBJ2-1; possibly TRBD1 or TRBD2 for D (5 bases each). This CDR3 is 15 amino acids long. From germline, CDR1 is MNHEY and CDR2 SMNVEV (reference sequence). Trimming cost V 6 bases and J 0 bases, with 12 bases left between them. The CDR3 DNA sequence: TGTGCCAGCAGATCCGGGACGGACTCCTACAATGAGCAGTTCTTC. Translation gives CASRSGTDSYNEQFF.

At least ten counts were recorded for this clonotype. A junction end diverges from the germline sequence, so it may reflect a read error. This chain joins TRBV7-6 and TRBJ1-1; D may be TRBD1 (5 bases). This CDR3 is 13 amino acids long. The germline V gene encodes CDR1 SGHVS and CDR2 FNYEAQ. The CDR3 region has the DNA TGTGCTAGCAGCTTAGCCATAGACAGCGAAGCTTTCTTT. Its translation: CASSLAIDSEAFF.

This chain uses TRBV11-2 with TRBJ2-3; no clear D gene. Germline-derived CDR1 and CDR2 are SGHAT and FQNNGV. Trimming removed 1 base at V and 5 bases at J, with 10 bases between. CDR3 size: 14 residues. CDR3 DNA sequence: TGTGCCAGCAGCTTAGTGGCTAGTAAAGATACGCAGTATTTT. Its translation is CASSLVASKDTQYF.

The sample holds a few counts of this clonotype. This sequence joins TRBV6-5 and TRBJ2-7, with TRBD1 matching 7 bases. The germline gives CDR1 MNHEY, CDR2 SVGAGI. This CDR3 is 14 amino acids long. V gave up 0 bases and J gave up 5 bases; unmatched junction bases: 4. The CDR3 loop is CASSYSGQGDEQYV. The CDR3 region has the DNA TGTGCCAGCAGTTACTCGGGGCAGGGGGACGAGCAGTACGTC.

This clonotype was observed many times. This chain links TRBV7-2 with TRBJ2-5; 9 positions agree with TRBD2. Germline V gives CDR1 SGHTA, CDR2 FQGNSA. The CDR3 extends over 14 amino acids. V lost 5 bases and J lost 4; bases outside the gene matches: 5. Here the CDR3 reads CASSPSAGGETQYF. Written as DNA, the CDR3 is TGTGCCAGCAGCCCCTCAGCGGGGGGAGAGACCCAGTACTTC.

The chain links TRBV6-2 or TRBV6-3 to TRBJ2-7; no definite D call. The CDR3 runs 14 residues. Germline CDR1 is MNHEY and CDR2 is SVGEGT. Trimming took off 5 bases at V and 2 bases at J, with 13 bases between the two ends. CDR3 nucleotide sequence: TGTGCCAGCAGTAATAACGTAGGGACCTACGAGCAGTACGTC. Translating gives CASSNNVGTYEQYV.

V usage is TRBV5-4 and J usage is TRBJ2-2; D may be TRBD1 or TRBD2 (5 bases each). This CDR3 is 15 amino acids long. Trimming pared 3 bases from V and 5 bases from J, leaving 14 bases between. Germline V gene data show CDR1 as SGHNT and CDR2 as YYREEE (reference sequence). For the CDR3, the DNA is TGTGCCAGCAGCTCTCCCCGGGACGGGACCGGGGAGCTGTTTTTT. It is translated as CASSSPRDGTGELFF.

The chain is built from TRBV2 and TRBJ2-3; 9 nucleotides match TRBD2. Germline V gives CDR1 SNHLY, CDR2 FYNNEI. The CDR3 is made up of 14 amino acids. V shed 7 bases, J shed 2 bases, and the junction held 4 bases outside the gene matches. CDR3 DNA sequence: TGTGCCAGCAAGGTAGCGGGGGACACAGATACGCAGTATTTT. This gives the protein CASKVAGDTDTQYF.

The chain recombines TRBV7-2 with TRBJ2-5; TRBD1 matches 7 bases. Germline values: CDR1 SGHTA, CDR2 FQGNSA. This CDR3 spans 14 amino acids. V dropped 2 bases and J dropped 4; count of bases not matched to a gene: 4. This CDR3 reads CASSLLGGGETQYF. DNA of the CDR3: TGTGCCAGCAGCTTATTAGGGGGCGGAGAGACCCAGTACTTC.

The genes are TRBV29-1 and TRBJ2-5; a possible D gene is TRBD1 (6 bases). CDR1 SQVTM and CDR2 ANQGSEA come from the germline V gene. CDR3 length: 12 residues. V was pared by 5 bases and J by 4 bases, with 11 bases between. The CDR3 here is CSVSRGSETQYF. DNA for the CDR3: TGCAGCGTTTCCAGGGGTTCAGAGACCCAGTACTTC.

The CDR3 sequence: CAISAKEGGMKTQYF. The DNA of the CDR3 is TGTGCCATCAGTGCAAAGGAGGGAGGCATGAAGACCCAGTACTTC. The chain couples TRBV10-3 to TRBJ2-5; TRBD2 might be the D (6 bases). Germline-derived CDR1 and CDR2 are ENHRY and SYGVKD. The CDR3 spans 15 residues. The V and J ends lost 4 bases and 6 bases respectively, with 18 bases between them.

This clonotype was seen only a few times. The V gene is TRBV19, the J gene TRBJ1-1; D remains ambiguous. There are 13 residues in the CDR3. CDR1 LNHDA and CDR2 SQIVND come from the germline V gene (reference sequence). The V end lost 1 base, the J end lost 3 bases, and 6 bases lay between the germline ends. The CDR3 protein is CASSIGQYTEAFF. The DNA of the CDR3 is TGTGCCAGTAGTATAGGGCAATACACTGAAGCTTTCTTT.

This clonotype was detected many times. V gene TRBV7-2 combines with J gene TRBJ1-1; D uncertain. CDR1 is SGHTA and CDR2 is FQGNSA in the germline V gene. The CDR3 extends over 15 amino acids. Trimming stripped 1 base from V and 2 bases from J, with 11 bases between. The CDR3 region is CASSLEVGRNTEAFF. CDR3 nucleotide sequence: TGTGCCAGCAGCTTAGAAGTGGGGAGAAACACTGAAGCTTTCTTT.

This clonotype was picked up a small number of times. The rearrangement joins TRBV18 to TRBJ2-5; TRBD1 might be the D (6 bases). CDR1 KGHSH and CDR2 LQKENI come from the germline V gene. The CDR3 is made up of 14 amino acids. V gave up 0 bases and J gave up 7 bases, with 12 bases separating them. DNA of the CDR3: TGTGCCAGCTCACCACCGGGGGCCAGATGGACCCAGTACTTC. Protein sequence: CASSPPGARWTQYF.